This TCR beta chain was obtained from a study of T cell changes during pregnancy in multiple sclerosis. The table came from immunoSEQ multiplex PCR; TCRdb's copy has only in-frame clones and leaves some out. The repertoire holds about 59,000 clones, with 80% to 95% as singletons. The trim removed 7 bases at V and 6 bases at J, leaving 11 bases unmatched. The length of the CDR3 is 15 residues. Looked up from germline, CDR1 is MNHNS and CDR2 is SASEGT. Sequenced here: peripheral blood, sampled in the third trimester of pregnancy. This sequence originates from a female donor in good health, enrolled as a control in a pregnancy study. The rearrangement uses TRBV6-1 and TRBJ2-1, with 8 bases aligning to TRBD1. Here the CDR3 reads CASIRTGRSSNEQFF. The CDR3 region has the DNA TGTGCCAGCATTCGGACAGGGAGGAGCAGCAATGAGCAGTTCTTC.